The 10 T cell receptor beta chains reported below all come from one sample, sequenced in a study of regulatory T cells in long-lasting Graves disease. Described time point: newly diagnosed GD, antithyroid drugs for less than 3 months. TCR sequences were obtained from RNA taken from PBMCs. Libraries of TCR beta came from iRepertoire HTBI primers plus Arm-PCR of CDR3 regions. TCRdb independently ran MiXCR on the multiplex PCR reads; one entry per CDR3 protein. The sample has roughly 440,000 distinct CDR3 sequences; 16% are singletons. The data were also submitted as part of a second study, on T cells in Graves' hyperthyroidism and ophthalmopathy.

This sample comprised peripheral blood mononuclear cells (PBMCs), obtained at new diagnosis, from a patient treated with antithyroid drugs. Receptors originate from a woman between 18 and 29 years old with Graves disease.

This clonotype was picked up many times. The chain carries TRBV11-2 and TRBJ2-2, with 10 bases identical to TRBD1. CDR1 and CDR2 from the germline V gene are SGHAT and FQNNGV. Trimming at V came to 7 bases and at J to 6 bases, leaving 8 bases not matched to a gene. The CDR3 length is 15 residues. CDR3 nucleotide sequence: TGTGCCAGCAACGCCGGGACAGGGGCATCCGGGGAGCTGTTTTTT. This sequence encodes CASNAGTGASGELFF.

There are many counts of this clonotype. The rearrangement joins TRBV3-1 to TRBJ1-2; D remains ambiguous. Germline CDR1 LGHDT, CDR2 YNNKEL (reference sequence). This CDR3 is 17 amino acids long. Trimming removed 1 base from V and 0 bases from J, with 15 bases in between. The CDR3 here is CASSQARGLATNYGYTF. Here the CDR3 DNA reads TGTGCCAGCAGCCAAGCCCGGGGTCTGGCGACTAACTATGGCTACACCTTC.

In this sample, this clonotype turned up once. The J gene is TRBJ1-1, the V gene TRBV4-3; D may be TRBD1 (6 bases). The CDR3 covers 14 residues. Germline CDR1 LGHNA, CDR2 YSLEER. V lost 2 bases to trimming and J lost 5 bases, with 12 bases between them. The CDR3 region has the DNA TGCGCCAGCAGCCAAAAAGGGGGTGTGACTGAAGCTTTCTTT. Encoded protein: CASSQKGGVTEAFF.

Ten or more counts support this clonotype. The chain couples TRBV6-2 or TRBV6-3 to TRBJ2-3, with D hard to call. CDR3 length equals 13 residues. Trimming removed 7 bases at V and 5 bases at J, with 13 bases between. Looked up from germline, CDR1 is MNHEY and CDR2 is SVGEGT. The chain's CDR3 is CASKRSPVDTQYF. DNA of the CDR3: TGTGCCAGCAAACGGAGCCCGGTAGATACGCAGTATTTT.

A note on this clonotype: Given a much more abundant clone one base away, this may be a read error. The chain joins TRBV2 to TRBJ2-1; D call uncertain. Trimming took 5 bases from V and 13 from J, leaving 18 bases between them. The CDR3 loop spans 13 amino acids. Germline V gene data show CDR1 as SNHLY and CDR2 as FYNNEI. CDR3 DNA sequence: TGTGCCAGCAGTTCACAGAAACAAGAGACCCAGTTCTTC. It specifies CASSSQKQETQFF.

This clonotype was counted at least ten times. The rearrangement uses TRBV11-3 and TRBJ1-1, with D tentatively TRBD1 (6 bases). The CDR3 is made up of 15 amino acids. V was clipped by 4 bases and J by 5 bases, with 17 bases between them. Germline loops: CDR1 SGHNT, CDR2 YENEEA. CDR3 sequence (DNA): TGTGCCAGCAGCTACCTCAGGGGATTAGGGACTGAAGCTTTCTTT. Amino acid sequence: CASSYLRGLGTEAFF.

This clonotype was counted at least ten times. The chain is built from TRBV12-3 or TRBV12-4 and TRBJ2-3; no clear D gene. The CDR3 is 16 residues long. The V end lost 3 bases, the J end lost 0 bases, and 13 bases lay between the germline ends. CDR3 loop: CASSFFRSTSTDTQYF. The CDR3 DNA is TGTGCCAGCAGTTTTTTTAGGTCGACTAGCACAGATACGCAGTATTTT.

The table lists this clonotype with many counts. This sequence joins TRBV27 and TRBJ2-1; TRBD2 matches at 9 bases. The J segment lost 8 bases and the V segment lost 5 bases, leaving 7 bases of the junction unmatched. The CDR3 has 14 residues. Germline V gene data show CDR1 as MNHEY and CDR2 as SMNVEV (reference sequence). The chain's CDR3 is CASSLSGSRHEQFF. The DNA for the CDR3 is TGTGCCAGCAGTCTTAGCGGGAGCCGTCATGAGCAGTTCTTC.

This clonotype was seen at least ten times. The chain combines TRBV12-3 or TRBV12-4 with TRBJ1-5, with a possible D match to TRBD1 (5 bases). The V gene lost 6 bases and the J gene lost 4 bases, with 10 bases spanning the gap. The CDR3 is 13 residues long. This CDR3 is CASRGPMNQPQHF. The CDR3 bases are TGTGCCAGCAGGGGACCGATGAATCAGCCCCAGCATTTT.

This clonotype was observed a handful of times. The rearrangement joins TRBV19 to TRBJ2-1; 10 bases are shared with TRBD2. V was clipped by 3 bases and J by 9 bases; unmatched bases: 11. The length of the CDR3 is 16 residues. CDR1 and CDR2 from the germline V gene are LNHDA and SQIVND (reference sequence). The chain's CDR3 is CASSIGASGSWGEQFF. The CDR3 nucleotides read TGTGCCAGTAGTATCGGGGCTAGCGGGAGTTGGGGTGAGCAGTTCTTC. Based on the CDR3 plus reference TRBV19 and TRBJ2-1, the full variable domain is DGGITQSPKYLFRKEGQNVTLSCEQNLNHDAMYWYRQDPGQGLRLIYYSQIVNDFQKGDIAEGYSVSREKKESFPLTVTSAQKNPTAFYLCASSIGASGSWGEQFFGPGTRLTVL.